This TCR beta chain emerged from a study of PD-1 blockade in classical Hodgkin lymphoma. This clone was picked up a small number of times. The antigen is not known. Time point specified: cycle 4 day 1 (C4D1), after 6 weeks of nivolumab. Each patient's relapse followed autologous stem cell transplantation, and brentuximab vedotin exposure varied. Researchers used magnetic negative selection to pull out pure CD4+ T cells from thawed PBMCs. Best outcomes ranged across complete response, partial response and progressive disease. Data came from immunoSEQ multiplex PCR; TCRdb stores just in-frame clones and leaves some out. The sample contains 25,000 to 35,000 clones, approximately 79% of which appear only once. Trimming removed 0 bases from V and 4 bases from J; junction bases left unmatched: 10. The germline V gene has CDR1 SGHDN and CDR2 FVKESK. The CDR3 is 18 amino acids. Study-wide findings and caveats: TCR diversity rose significantly by C4D1 in CD4+ but not CD8+ cells.

The starting material was CD4+ T cells from blood, obtained before the fourth cycle of nivolumab. The receptor was derived from a human donor with classical Hodgkin lymphoma. V is TRBV14 and J is TRBJ2-7; 12 nucleotides line up with TRBD2. This CDR3 reads CASSQDPPTSGRSYEQYF. The CDR3 DNA follows: TGTGCCAGCAGCCAAGATCCCCCCACTAGCGGGAGGTCTTACGAGCAGTACTTC.